This T cell receptor beta chain appears in the sequencing data of a study of cytomegalovirus exposure and HLA in healthy donors. Study outcomes and limitations: Reportedly, fewer N-insertions than the 666-donor mean appeared in an Asian-associated ancestry cluster in a later analysis.

Germline V CDR1 and CDR2: MDHEN, SYDVKM. The V end was cut by 6 bases, the J end by 7 bases, with 7 bases between. The CDR3 runs 11 residues. PCR employed 60 Vbeta and 13 Jbeta primers. Sequenced by immunoSEQ multiplex PCR; TCRdb stores in-frame clones only, minus some. This table has around 100,000 clones, 82% appearing once. Worth noting for this clone: Its matching antigen is unknown.

This chain connects TRBV28 to TRBJ2-4; a possible D gene is TRBD1 (6 bases). The sample was PBMCs. This sequence was found in a man younger than 40 in good health and CMV-seropositive. CDR3 sequence reads: CASRRGNIQYF. CDR3 DNA sequence: TGTGCCAGCAGGAGGGGGAACATTCAGTACTTC.